Listed here are 31 T cell receptor beta chains from one sample, sequenced in a study of vaccination and CD4 T cells after COVID-19. Treatment in this sample: approximately 9-day PBMC culture with coronavirus spike peptide pools or control peptides (ViraFEST assay). Their antigens remain unidentified. An Oncomine TCR Beta short-read assay was used to sequence the DNA from cultured CD4+ T cells. TCRdb processed the PCR reads anew with MiXCR; each CDR3 protein has one entry. The top ten hold about 8.3% of the sample, which has under 25,000 distinct CDR3 sequences, 67% seen once. Material for sequencing was CD4+ T cells from blood, cultured in vitro. Receptors originate from a human donor who had recovered from COVID-19.

The V gene is TRBV28, the J gene TRBJ2-5; 8 positions match TRBD1. V trimming: 6 bases; J trimming: 12 bases; junction bases outside the gene matches: 9. The CDR3 has 12 amino acids. Per the germline V gene, CDR1 is MDHEN and CDR2 is SYDVKM. The CDR3 sequence is CASRRTGFHKYF. DNA for the CDR3: TGTGCCAGCAGGCGGACAGGGTTTCATAAGTACTTC.

This clonotype was seen a handful of times. V usage is TRBV6-2 or TRBV6-3 and J usage is TRBJ2-3; 7 bases agree with TRBD2. Trimming cost V 6 bases and J 6 bases; bases outside gene matches: 15. CDR1 and CDR2 from the germline V gene are MNHEY and SVGEGT. This CDR3 region has 16 residues. The CDR3, as DNA: TGTGCCAGCAGGAGCGTTTTCAAGCGGGGCGGGGATACGCAGTATTTT. It codes for CASRSVFKRGGDTQYF.

This rearrangement joins TRBV2 to TRBJ1-3, with D possibly being TRBD1 (6 bases). Germline assignment: CDR1 SNHLY and CDR2 FYNNEI. The CDR3 extends over 14 amino acids. V lost 3 bases and J lost 4, with 10 bases in between. CDR3 region: CASSEQGLGNTIYF. In DNA form, the CDR3 reads TGTGCCAGCAGTGAGCAGGGGCTCGGAAACACCATATATTTT.

The chain employs TRBV7-9 and TRBJ1-3; no reliable D call. Germline V lookup: CDR1 SEHNR, CDR2 FQNEAQ (reference sequence). The CDR3 runs to 20 residues. Trimming pared 3 bases from V and 1 base from J, leaving 25 bases between. As DNA, the CDR3 is TGTGCCAGCAGCTTTGTGGAGCTTAAAAGGTCTTATTTATCTGGAAACACCATATATTTT. It specifies CASSFVELKRSYLSGNTIYF.

This clonotype appeared a few times. The chain is built from TRBV5-4 and TRBJ1-1; the match to TRBD1 covers 9 bases. Per germline, CDR1 SGHNT and CDR2 YYREEE (reference sequence). Trimming at V came to 3 bases and at J to 2 bases, leaving 5 bases not matched to a gene. The CDR3 loop spans 15 amino acids. This chain's CDR3 is CASSSDRGQNTEAFF. DNA for the CDR3: TGTGCCAGCAGCTCGGACAGGGGACAAAACACTGAAGCTTTCTTT.

This clonotype occurred a few times. The chain joins TRBV27 to TRBJ2-7; 12 positions match TRBD2. V shed 1 base, J shed 6 bases, and the junction held 10 bases outside the gene matches. The CDR3 totals 17 residues. The germline V gene encodes CDR1 MNHEY and CDR2 SMNVEV (reference sequence). The CDR3 DNA is TGTGCCAGCAGTTTATACGCCAGACTAGCGGGAGTTTCCGAGCAGTACTTC. This encodes CASSLYARLAGVSEQYF.

The chain links TRBV11-2 to TRBJ2-2; D remains ambiguous. Per germline, CDR1 SGHAT and CDR2 FQNNGV. The CDR3 sequence is 14 residues long. V was cut by 4 bases and J by 1 base, with 7 bases left in between. DNA of the CDR3: TGTGCCAGCAGCTCAGCCGTGAACACCGGGGAGCTGTTTTTT. Translation: CASSSAVNTGELFF.

This clonotype was recorded once. The CDR3 sequence: CASSRSGGEGSPLHF. DNA of the CDR3: TGCGCCAGCAGCCGGTCCGGAGGGGAGGGATCACCCCTCCACTTT. The chain employs TRBV5-1 and TRBJ1-6; D may be TRBD1 (5 bases). There are 15 residues in the CDR3. V was cut by 4 bases and J by 10 bases, with 18 bases left in between. CDR1 SGHRS and CDR2 YFSETQ come from the germline V gene.

As regards this clonotype: An end of the junction differs from the germline gene, which may be a read error. The chain joins TRBV5-3 to TRBJ1-5; 8 bases fit TRBD1. TRBV5-3 carries the ORF label, with uncertain function. The CDR3 runs 14 residues. In nucleotides, the CDR3 is TGTGCCAGCAGCTTACAGGGGGGGAATCAGCCCCAGCATTTT. Translation: CASSLQGGNQPQHF.

This sequence joins TRBV19 and TRBJ1-1; 9 bases align to TRBD1. Germline CDR1 LNHDA, CDR2 SQIVND (reference sequence). This CDR3 spans 13 amino acids. The trim removed 10 bases at V and 7 bases at J, leaving 10 bases unmatched. CDR3 region: CAISPGQGFEAFF. The CDR3 DNA reads as TGTGCCATCAGCCCGGGACAGGGTTTTGAAGCTTTCTTT.

This chain connects TRBV30 to TRBJ2-3; D is possibly TRBD1 (5 bases). The V and J ends lost 0 bases and 5 bases respectively, with 9 bases between them. Germline V gene data show CDR1 as GTSNPN and CDR2 as SVGIG (reference sequence). The CDR3 has 13 residues. The CDR3 region is CAWSVRRGDTQYF. Written as DNA, the CDR3 is TGTGCCTGGAGTGTACGTAGGGGAGATACGCAGTATTTT.

This clonotype has more than one count but fewer than ten. This chain's CDR3 is CASRADGLAKNIQYF. CDR3 DNA sequence: TGTGCCAGCAGGGCTGATGGACTAGCCAAAAACATTCAGTACTTC. The rearrangement uses TRBV2 and TRBJ2-4; tentative D call: TRBD2 (5 bases). V was trimmed by 6 bases and J by 0 bases, leaving 12 bases between them. Germline CDR1 is SNHLY and CDR2 is FYNNEI. The CDR3 runs to 15 residues.

The CDR3 DNA reads TGTGCCAGCAGTTTGGGCAGACAAGCTTTCTTT. This codes for CASSLGRQAFF. The chain uses TRBV28 and TRBJ1-1; D is undetermined. V lost 3 bases to trimming and J lost 9 bases, with 8 bases between them. Germline V gives CDR1 MDHEN, CDR2 SYDVKM. The length of the CDR3 is 11 residues. The full variable domain, rest sourced from reference TRBV28 and TRBJ1-1, is DVKVTQSSRYLVKRTGEKVFLECVQDMDHENMFWYRQDPGLGLRLIYFSYDVKMKEKGDIPEGYSVSREKKERFSLILESASTNQTSMYLCASSLGRQAFFGQGTRLTVV.

J is TRBJ1-2 and V is TRBV7-2, with a weak D call TRBD1 (5 bases). V was cut by 4 bases and J by 4 bases, with 16 bases left in between. The V gene's germline CDR1 is SGHTA and CDR2 FQGNSA. The CDR3 has 15 residues. DNA for the CDR3: TGTGCCAGCAGCTCCCGTCGACAAGGGGTCTATGGCTACACCTTC. As protein: CASSSRRQGVYGYTF.

The gene calls are TRBV14 and TRBJ2-7, with D unresolved. Germline CDR1 reads SGHDN; CDR2 reads FVKESK. CDR3 size: 14 residues. V was clipped by 0 bases and J by 2 bases, with 8 bases between them. DNA of the CDR3: TGTGCCAGCAGCCAAGATCGCTATACCTACGAGCAGTACTTC. This codes for CASSQDRYTYEQYF.

The J gene is TRBJ2-1, the V gene TRBV27; TRBD2 might be the D (6 bases). Trimming removed 4 bases at V and 6 bases at J, with 16 bases between. Per the germline V gene, CDR1 is MNHEY and CDR2 is SMNVEV (reference sequence). The CDR3 runs to 15 residues. CDR3 in amino acids: CASSSRGGPSNEQFF. The CDR3 DNA reads as TGTGCCAGCAGTTCCCGCGGAGGGCCCTCCAATGAGCAGTTCTTC.

This chain uses TRBV10-2 with TRBJ1-1, with TRBD1 identical over 7 bases. The CDR3 spans 14 residues. Germline V CDR1 and CDR2: WSHSY, SAAADI. J was trimmed by 1 base and V by 4 bases; bases with no gene match: 3. The CDR3 DNA sequence: TGCGCCAGCAGTGCGACAGGGACGAACACTGAAGCTTTCTTT. This translates into CASSATGTNTEAFF.

This chain links TRBV28 with TRBJ2-7, with D perhaps matching TRBD1 or TRBD2 (5 bases each). Per the germline V gene, CDR1 is MDHEN and CDR2 is SYDVKM. This CDR3 comprises 14 residues. V lost 3 bases, J lost 3 bases, and 12 bases lay in between. The CDR3 nucleotides are TGTGCCAGCAGTTTGGGGACGCGGAACTACGAGCAGTACTTC. Protein: CASSLGTRNYEQYF. The full variable domain, in which reference TRBV28 and TRBJ2-7 provide the parts outside the CDR3, is DVKVTQSSRYLVKRTGEKVFLECVQDMDHENMFWYRQDPGLGLRLIYFSYDVKMKEKGDIPEGYSVSREKKERFSLILESASTNQTSMYLCASSLGTRNYEQYFGPGTRLTVT.

The chain combines TRBV15 with TRBJ2-3; D is undetermined. CDR1 and CDR2 from the germline V gene are LNHNV and YYDKDF (reference sequence). The CDR3 totals 13 residues. The V end was cut by 3 bases, the J end by 2 bases, with 6 bases between. CDR3 region: CATSRGDTDTQYF. The DNA for the CDR3 is TGTGCCACCAGCAGGGGTGACACAGATACGCAGTATTTT.

The V gene is TRBV7-2, the J gene TRBJ2-3, with 9 nucleotides matching TRBD2. Per the germline V gene, CDR1 is SGHTA and CDR2 is FQGNSA. The CDR3 sequence is 17 residues long. V was clipped by 2 bases and J by 5 bases; unmatched bases: 11. DNA for the CDR3: TGTGCCAGCAGCTTACGGGTAGTAGCGGGAGTGAGAGATACGCAGTATTTT. It specifies CASSLRVVAGVRDTQYF.

The J gene is TRBJ2-7, the V gene TRBV6-2 or TRBV6-3; D perhaps matches TRBD2 (5 bases). Germline V gives CDR1 MNHEY, CDR2 SVGEGT. The V end was cut by 8 bases, the J end by 4 bases, with 15 bases between. This CDR3 is built from 13 residues. As DNA, the CDR3 is TGTGCCAGCGAGCAGGCGGGTAGGTACGAGCAGTACTTC. It translates to CASEQAGRYEQYF.

The chain links TRBV20-1 to TRBJ2-3; the D gene is possibly TRBD1 (5 bases). V lost 4 bases and J 3 bases, leaving 26 bases between the germline ends. This CDR3 has 18 residues. The V gene's germline CDR1 is DFQATT and CDR2 SNEGSKA (reference sequence). The CDR3 protein is CSATAQLVAWQGTDTQYF. In nucleotides, the CDR3 is TGCAGTGCTACGGCCCAACTTGTGGCTTGGCAGGGAACAGATACGCAGTATTTT.

The V gene is TRBV15, the J gene TRBJ2-1; perhaps TRBD2 as D (6 bases). V was pared by 0 bases and J by 5 bases, with 14 bases between. The germline V gene has CDR1 LNHNV and CDR2 YYDKDF (reference sequence). The CDR3 runs 16 residues. CDR3 sequence reads: CATSREPGRGNNEQFF. The CDR3 nucleotides read TGTGCCACCAGCAGAGAACCAGGACGGGGGAACAATGAGCAGTTCTTC.

V usage is TRBV6-5 and J usage is TRBJ1-1; 11 nucleotides line up with TRBD1. The trim removed 4 bases at V and 4 bases at J, leaving 5 bases unmatched. The CDR3 has 15 amino acids. Germline CDR1 reads MNHEY; CDR2 reads SVGAGI. The CDR3 is CASSFAGTGGTEAFF. CDR3 nucleotides: TGTGCCAGCAGTTTCGCCGGGACAGGGGGCACTGAAGCTTTCTTT.

In nucleotides, the CDR3 is TGTGCCAGCAGCTTAACAGCGGGGGGGCCCGGGACCCAGTACTTC. Protein product: CASSLTAGGPGTQYF. The chain employs TRBV7-2 and TRBJ2-5; 10 bases agree with TRBD2. This CDR3 contains 15 residues. The V gene's germline CDR1 is SGHTA and CDR2 FQGNSA. V lost 2 bases and J lost 7; bases outside the gene matches: 7.

The CDR3: CASREDNNSPLHF. CDR3 nucleotides: TGTGCCAGCAGGGAGGATAATAATTCACCCCTCCACTTT. The chain combines TRBV19 with TRBJ1-6, with a weak D call TRBD1 (5 bases). Trimming pared 9 bases from V and 5 bases from J, leaving 11 bases between. Germline CDR1 and CDR2: LNHDA and SQIVND (reference sequence). The CDR3 has 13 amino acids. The full variable domain, its missing parts supplied by reference TRBV19 and TRBJ1-6, is DGGITQSPKYLFRKEGQNVTLSCEQNLNHDAMYWYRQDPGQGLRLIYYSQIVNDFQKGDIAEGYSVSREKKESFPLTVTSAQKNPTAFYLCASREDNNSPLHFGNGTRLTVT.

J is TRBJ1-5 and V is TRBV20-1, with D possibly being TRBD1 (5 bases). The length of the CDR3 is 13 residues. The ends were cut back, 1 base at V and 7 bases at J, with 11 bases in the middle. Germline V gene lookup returns CDR1 DFQATT and CDR2 SNEGSKA (reference sequence). The CDR3 DNA is TGCAGTGCTAGAGCGACAAAGGGGCAGCCCCAGCATTTT. Protein product: CSARATKGQPQHF.

The genes are TRBV12-3 or TRBV12-4 and TRBJ2-5; TRBD2 aligns across 10 bases. This CDR3 has 14 amino acids. V dropped 6 bases and J dropped 4; count of bases not matched to a gene: 5. The CDR3 sequence is CASRAGGPVETQYF. Here the CDR3 DNA reads TGTGCCAGCAGAGCGGGAGGGCCAGTAGAGACCCAGTACTTC.

This chain joins TRBV6-1 and TRBJ1-2; the match to TRBD1 covers 10 bases. The CDR3 loop spans 13 amino acids. Germline-derived CDR1 and CDR2 are MNHNS and SASEGT. The ends lost 7 bases at V and 6 bases at J; junction bases unmatched: 5. DNA of the CDR3: TGTGCCAGCACAGGACAGGGGGAACATGGCTACACCTTC. Translation gives CASTGQGEHGYTF.

This clonotype was seen a handful of times. This chain joins TRBV7-2 and TRBJ2-3; D not certain. This CDR3 has 15 residues. From germline, CDR1 is SGHTA and CDR2 FQGNSA. V lost 5 bases and J lost 0, with 12 bases in between. The CDR3 sequence: CASSGGFLSTDTQYF. CDR3 bases: TGTGCCAGCAGCGGTGGGTTTCTCAGCACAGATACGCAGTATTTT.

The chain employs TRBV28 and TRBJ2-4; TRBD1 matches 7 bases. This CDR3 has 16 residues. Germline V gene sequence: CDR1 MDHEN, CDR2 SYDVKM. J lost 9 bases, V lost 3 bases, and 14 bases had no gene match. The CDR3 DNA sequence: TGTGCCAGCAGTTTGACAGGGCTGCGAGGGACCGGCATTCAGTACTTC. It encodes CASSLTGLRGTGIQYF.